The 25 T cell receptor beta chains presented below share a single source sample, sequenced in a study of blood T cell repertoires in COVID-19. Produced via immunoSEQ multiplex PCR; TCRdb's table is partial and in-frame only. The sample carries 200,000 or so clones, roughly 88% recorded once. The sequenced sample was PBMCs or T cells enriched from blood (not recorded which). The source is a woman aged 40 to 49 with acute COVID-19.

The CDR3 spells CASSYDRGQDTEAFF. The CDR3 nucleotides are TGTGCCAGCAGTTACGACAGGGGGCAAGATACTGAAGCTTTCTTT. This rearrangement joins TRBV6-5 to TRBJ1-1; TRBD1 matches 10 bases. The V and J ends lost 2 bases and 5 bases, in that order; junction bases with no gene match: 5. Germline V CDR1 and CDR2: MNHEY, SVGAGI. The CDR3 is 15 residues long.

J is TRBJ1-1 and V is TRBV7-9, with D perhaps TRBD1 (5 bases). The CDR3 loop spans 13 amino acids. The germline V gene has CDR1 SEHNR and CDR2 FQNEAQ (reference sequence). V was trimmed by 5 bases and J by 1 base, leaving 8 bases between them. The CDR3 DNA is TGTGCCAGCAGCCGGGACTCGAACACTGAAGCTTTCTTT. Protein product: CASSRDSNTEAFF. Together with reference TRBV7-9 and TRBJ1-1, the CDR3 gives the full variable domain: DTGVSQNPRHKITKRGQNVTFRCDPISEHNRLYWYRQTLGQGPEFLTYFQNEAQLEKSRLLSDRFSAERPKGSFSTLEIQRTEQGDSAMYLCASSRDSNTEAFFGQGTRLTVV.

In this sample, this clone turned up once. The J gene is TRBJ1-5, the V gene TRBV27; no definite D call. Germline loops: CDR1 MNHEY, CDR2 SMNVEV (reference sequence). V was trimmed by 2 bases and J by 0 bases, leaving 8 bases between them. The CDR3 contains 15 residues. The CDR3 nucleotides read TGTGCCAGCAGTTTACGACACCCTAGCAATCAGCCCCAGCATTTT. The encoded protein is CASSLRHPSNQPQHF.

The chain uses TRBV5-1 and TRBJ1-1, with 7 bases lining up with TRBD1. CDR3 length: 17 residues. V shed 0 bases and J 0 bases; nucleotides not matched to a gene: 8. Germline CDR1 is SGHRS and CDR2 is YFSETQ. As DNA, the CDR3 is TGCGCCAGCAGCTTGGGACGTGACAGGGTTTTGAACACTGAAGCTTTCTTT. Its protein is CASSLGRDRVLNTEAFF.

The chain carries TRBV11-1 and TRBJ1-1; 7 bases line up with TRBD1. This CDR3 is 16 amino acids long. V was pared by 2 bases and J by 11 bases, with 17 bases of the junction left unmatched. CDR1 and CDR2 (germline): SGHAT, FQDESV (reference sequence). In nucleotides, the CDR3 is TGTGCCAGCAGCTTACGTCCGGGACAGACTCAACATGGGGCTTTCTTT. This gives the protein CASSLRPGQTQHGAFF.

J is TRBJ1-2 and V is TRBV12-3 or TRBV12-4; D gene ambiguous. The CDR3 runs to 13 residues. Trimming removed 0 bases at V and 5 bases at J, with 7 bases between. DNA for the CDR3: TGTGCCAGCAGTTTAGCGGGAGGTTATGGCTACACCTTC. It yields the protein CASSLAGGYGYTF.

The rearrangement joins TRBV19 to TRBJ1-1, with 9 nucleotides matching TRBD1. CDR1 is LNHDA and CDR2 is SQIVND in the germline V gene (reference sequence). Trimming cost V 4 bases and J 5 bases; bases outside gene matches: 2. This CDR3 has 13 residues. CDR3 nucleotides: TGTGCCAGTAGTAGGGACAGGGTTACTGAAGCTTTCTTT. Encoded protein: CASSRDRVTEAFF.

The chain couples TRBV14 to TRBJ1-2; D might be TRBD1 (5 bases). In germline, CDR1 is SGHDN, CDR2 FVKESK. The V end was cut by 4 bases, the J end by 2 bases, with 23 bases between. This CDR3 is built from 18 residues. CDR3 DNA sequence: TGTGCCAGCAGCCCAGGGCGGAGGGGCTTATTCCCCAACTATGGCTACACCTTC. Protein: CASSPGRRGLFPNYGYTF.

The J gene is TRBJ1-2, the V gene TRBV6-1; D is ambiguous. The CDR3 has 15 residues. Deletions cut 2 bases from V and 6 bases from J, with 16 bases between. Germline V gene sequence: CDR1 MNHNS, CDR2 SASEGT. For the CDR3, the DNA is TGTGCCAGCAGTGAACGGGAGACGGCATCGGATGGCTACACCTTC. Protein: CASSERETASDGYTF.

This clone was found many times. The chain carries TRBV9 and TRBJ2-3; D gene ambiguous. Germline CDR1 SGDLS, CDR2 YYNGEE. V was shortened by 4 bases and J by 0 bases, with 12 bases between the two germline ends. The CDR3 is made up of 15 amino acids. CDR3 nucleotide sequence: TGTGCCAGCAGCCCTAGTTTTCCCAGCACAGATACGCAGTATTTT. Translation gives CASSPSFPSTDTQYF.

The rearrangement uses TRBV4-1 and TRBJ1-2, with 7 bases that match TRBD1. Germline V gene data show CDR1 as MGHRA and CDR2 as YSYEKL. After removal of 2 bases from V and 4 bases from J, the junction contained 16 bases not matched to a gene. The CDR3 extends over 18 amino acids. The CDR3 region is CASSQHDLPGTAFYGYTF. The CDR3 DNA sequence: TGCGCCAGCAGCCAACATGATCTACCCGGGACAGCCTTCTATGGCTACACCTTC.

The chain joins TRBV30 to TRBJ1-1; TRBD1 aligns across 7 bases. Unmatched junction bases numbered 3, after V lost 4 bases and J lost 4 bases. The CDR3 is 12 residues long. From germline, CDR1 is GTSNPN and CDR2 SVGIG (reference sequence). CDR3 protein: CAWTTGVTEAFF. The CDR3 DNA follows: TGTGCCTGGACTACAGGGGTCACTGAAGCTTTCTTT.

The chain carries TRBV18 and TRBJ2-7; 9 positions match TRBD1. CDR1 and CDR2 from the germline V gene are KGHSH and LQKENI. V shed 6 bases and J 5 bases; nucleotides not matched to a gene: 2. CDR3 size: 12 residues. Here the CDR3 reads CASSRQGDEQYV. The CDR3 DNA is TGTGCCAGCTCCCGACAGGGGGACGAGCAGTACGTC.

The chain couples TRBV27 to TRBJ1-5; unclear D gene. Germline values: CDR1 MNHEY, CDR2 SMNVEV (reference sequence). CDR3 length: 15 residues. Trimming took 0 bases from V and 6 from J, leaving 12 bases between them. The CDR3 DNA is TGTGCCAGCAGTTTATCGGTGGCAGGTAGTCAGCCCCAGCATTTT. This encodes CASSLSVAGSQPQHF.

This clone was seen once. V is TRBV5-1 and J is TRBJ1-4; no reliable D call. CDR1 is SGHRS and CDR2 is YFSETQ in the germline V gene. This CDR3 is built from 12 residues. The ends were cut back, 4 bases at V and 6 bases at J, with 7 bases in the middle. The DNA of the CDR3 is TGCGCCAGCAGCCCCCCAGATGAAAAACTGTTTTTT. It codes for CASSPPDEKLFF. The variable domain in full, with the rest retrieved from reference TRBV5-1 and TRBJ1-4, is KAGVTQTPRYLIKTRGQQVTLSCSPISGHRSVSWYQQTPGQGLQFLFEYFSETQRNKGNFPGRFSGRQFSNSRSEMNVSTLELGDSALYLCASSPPDEKLFFGSGTQLSVL.

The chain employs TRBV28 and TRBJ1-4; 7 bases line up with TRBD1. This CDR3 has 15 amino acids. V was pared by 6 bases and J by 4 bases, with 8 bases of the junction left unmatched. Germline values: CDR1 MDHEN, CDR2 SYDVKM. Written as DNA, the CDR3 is TGTGCCAGCAGCCAGACGACAGGGTATAATGAAAAACTGTTTTTT. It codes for CASSQTTGYNEKLFF.

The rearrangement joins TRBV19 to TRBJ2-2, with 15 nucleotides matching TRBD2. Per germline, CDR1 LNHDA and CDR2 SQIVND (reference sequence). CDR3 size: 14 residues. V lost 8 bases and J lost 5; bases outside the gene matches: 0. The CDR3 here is CASGTSGGTGELFF. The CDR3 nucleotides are TGTGCCAGTGGGACTAGCGGGGGGACCGGGGAGCTGTTTTTT.

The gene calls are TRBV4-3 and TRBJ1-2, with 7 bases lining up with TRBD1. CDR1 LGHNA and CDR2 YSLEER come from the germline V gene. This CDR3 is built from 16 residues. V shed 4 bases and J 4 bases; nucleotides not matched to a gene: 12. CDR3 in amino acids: CASSPRSGTEPYGYTF. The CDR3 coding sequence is TGCGCCAGCAGCCCCAGATCCGGGACAGAACCCTATGGCTACACCTTC.

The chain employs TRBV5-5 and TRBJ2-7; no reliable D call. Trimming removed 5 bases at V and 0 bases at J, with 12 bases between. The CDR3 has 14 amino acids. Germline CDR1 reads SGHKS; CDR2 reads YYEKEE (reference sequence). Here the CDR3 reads CASSSGSSSYEQYV. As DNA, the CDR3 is TGTGCCAGCAGTTCCGGGTCCTCCTCCTACGAGCAGTACGTC.

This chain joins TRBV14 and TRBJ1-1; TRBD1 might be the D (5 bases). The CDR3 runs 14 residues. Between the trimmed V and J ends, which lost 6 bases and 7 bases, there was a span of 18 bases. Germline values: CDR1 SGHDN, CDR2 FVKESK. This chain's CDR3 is CASSRTGGWGEAFF. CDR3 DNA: TGTGCCAGCAGTCGAACCGGGGGGTGGGGTGAAGCTTTCTTT.

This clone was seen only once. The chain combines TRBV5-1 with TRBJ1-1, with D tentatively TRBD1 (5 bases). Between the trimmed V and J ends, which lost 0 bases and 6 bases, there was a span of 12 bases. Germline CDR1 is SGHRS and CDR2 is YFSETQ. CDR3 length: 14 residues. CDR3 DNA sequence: TGCGCCAGCAGCTTGGATACCTCGGGGGCTGAAGCTTTCTTT. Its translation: CASSLDTSGAEAFF.

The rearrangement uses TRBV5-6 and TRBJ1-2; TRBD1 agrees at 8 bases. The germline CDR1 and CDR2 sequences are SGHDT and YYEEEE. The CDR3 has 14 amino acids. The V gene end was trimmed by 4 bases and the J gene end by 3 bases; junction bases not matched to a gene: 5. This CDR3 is CASSADRGDYGYTF. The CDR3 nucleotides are TGTGCCAGCAGCGCCGACAGGGGAGACTATGGCTACACCTTC.

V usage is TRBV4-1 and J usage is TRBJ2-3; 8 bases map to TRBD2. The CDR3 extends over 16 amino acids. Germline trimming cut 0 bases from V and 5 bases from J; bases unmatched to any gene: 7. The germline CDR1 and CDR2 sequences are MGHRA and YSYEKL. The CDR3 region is CASSQEESAGEDTQYF. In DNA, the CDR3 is TGCGCCAGCAGCCAAGAGGAATCAGCGGGGGAAGATACGCAGTATTTT.

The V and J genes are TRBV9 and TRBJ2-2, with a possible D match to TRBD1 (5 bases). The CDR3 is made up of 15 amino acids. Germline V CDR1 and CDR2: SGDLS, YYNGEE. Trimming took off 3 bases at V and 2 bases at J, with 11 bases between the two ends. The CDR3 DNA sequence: TGTGCCAGCAGCGGGTCAGGGCGAAACACCGGGGAGCTGTTTTTT. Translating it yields CASSGSGRNTGELFF.

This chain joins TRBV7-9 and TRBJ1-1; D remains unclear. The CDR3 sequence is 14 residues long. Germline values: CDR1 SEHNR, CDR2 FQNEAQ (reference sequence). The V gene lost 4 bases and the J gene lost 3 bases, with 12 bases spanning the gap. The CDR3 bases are TGTGCCAGCAGCTCGGGTGGTTTTGACACTGAAGCTTTCTTT. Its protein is CASSSGGFDTEAFF. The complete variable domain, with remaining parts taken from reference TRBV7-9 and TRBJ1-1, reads DTGVSQNPRHKITKRGQNVTFRCDPISEHNRLYWYRQTLGQGPEFLTYFQNEAQLEKSRLLSDRFSAERPKGSFSTLEIQRTEQGDSAMYLCASSSGGFDTEAFFGQGTRLTVV.